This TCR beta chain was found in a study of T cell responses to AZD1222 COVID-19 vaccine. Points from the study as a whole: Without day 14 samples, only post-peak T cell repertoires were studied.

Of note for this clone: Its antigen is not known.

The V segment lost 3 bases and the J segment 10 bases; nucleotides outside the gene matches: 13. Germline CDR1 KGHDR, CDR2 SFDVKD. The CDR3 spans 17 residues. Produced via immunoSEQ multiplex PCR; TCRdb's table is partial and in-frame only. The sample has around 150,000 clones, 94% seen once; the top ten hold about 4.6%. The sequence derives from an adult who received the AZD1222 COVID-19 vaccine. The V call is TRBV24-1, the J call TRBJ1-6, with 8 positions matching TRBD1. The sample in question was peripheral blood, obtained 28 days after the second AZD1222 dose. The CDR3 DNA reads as TGTGCCACCAGTGATCCACACGAGGACAGGGTTGGATCACCCCTCCACTTT. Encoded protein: CATSDPHEDRVGSPLHF.